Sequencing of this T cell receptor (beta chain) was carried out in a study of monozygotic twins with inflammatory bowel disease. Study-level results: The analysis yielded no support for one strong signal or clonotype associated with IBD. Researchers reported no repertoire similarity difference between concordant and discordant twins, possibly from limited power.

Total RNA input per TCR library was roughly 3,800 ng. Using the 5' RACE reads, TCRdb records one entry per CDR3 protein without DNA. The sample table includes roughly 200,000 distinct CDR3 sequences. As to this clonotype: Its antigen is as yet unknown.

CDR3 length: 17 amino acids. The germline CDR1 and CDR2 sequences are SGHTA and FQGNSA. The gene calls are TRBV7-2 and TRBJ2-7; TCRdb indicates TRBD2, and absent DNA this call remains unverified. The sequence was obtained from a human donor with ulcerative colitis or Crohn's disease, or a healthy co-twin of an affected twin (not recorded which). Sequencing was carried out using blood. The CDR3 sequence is CASSLALGREAAYEQYF.